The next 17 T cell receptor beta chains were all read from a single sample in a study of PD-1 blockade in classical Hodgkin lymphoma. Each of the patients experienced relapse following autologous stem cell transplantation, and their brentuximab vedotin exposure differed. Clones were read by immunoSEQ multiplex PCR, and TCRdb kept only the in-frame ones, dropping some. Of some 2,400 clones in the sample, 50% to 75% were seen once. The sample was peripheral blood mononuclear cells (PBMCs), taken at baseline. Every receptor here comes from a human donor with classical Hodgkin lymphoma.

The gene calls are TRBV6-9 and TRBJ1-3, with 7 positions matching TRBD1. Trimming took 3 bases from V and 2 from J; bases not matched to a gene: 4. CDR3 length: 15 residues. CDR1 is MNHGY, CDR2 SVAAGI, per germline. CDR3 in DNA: TGTGCCAGCAGTTACACGACAGGGCCTGGAAACACCATATATTTT. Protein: CASSYTTGPGNTIYF.

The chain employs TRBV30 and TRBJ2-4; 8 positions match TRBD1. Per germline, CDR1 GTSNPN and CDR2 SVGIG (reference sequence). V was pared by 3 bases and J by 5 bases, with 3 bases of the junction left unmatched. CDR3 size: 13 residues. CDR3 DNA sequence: TGTGCCTGGAGCCCGGGACAGGAAAACATTCAGTACTTC. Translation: CAWSPGQENIQYF.

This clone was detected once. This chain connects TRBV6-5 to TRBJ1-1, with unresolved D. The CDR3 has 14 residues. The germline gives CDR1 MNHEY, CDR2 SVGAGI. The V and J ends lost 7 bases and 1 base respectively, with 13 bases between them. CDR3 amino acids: CASTLNPGNTEAFF. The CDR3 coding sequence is TGTGCCAGCACCCTAAATCCGGGGAACACTGAAGCTTTCTTT.

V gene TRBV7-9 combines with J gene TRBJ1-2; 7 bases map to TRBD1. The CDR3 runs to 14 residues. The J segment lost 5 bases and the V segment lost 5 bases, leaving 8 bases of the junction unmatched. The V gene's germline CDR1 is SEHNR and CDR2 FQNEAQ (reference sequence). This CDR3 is CASSETGDSYGYTF. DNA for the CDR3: TGTGCCAGCAGCGAAACAGGGGATTCTTATGGCTACACCTTC.

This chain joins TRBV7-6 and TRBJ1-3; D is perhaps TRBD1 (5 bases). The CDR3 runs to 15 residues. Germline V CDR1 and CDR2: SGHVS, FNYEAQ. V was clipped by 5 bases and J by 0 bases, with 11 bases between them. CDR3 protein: CASSRARGSGNTIYF. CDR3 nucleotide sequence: TGTGCCAGCAGCAGGGCGAGGGGCTCTGGAAACACCATATATTTT.

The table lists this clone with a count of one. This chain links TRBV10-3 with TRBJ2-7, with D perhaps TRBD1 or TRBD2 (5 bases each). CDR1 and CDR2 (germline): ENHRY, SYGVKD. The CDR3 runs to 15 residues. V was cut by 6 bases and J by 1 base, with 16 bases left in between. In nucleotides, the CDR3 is TGTGCCATCAGCTACGGGACGTCGGATTCCTACGAGCAGTACTTC. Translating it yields CAISYGTSDSYEQYF.

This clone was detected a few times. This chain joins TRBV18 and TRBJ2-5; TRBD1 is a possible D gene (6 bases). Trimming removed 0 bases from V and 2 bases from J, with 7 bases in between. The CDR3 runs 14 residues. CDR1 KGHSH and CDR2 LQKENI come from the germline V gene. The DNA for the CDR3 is TGTGCCAGCTCACCACCGGGACAACAAGAGACCCAGTACTTC. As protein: CASSPPGQQETQYF.

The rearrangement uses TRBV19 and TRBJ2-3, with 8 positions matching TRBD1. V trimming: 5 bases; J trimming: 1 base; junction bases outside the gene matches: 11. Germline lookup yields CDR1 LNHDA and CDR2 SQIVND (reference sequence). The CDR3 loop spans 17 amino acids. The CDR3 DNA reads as TGTGCCAGTAGTCGGACCGTCTCGGGACAGGGCACAGATACGCAGTATTTT. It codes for CASSRTVSGQGTDTQYF.

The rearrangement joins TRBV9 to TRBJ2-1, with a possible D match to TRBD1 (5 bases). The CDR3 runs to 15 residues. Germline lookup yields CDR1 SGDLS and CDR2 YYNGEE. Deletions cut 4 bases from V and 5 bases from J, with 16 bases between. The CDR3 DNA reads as TGTGCCAGCAGCCCTCCCCCAGGGTCCAACAATGAGCAGTTCTTC. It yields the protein CASSPPPGSNNEQFF.

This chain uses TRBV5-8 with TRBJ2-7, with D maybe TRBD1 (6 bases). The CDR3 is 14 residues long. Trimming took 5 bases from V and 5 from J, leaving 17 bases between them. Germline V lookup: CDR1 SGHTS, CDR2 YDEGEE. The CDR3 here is CASSPPTGINEQYF. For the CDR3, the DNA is TGTGCCAGCAGTCCGCCCACAGGGATCAACGAGCAGTACTTC.

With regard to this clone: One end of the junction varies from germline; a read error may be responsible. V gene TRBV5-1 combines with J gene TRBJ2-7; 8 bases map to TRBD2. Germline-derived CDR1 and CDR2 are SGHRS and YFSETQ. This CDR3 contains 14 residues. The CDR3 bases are TGCGCCAGCAGCTTAGAGCGGGGGATTCCCCGCAAGGACTTC. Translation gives CASSLERGIPRKDF.

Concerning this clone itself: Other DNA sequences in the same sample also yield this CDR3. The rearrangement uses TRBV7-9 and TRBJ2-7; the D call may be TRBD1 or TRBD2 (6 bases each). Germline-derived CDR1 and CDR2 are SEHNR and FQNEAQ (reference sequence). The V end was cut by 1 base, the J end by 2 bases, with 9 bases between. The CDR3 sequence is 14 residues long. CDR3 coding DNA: TGTGCCAGCAGCTTAGGTGGGGGGCCCTACGAGCAGTACTTC. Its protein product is CASSLGGGPYEQYF.

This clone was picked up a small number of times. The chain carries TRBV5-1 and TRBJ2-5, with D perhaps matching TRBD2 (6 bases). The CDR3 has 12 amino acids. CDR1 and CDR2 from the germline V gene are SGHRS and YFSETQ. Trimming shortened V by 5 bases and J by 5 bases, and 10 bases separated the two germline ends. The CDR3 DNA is TGCGCCAGCAGGGAGGGGCAGGAGACCCAGTACTTC. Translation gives CASREGQETQYF.

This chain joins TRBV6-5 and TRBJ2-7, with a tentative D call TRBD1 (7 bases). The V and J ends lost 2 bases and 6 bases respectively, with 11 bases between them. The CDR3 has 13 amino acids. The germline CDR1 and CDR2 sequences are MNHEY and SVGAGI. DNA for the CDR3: TGTGCCAGCAGTTACCGACAGGGAGGCGAGCAGTACTTC. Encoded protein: CASSYRQGGEQYF.

The CDR3 nucleotides are TGTGCCAGCAGCTTACCACGAGAAGCGGGGATATATTTT. Its translation: CASSLPREAGIYF. The chain has TRBV7-2 and TRBJ1-3; D is undetermined. The germline CDR1 and CDR2 sequences are SGHTA and FQGNSA. Trimming cost V 2 bases and J 13 bases, with 15 bases left between them. The CDR3 contains 13 residues.

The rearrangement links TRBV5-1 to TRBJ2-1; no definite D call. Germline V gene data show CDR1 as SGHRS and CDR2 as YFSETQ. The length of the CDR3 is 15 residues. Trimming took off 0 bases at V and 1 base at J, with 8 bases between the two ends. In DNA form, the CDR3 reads TGCGCCAGCAGCTTGGTGTTGGGGTCCTACAATGAGCAGTTCTTC. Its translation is CASSLVLGSYNEQFF.

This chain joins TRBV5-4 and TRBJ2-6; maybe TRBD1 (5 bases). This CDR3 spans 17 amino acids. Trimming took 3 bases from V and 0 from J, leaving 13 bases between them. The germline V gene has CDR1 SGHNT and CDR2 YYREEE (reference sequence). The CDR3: CASSSPGRSSGANVLTF. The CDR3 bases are TGTGCCAGCAGCTCCCCAGGGCGTAGCTCTGGGGCCAACGTCCTGACTTTC.